Presented here are 14 T cell receptor beta chains from one specimen sequenced in a study of blood T cell repertoires in COVID-19. Assay used: immunoSEQ multiplex PCR; TCRdb lists only in-frame clones, some missing. In the table there are 140,000 or so clones, 88% of which are singletons. The sample comprised peripheral blood. The receptors here all came from a man between 65 and 85 years old with acute or convalescent COVID-19.

This clone has just one count. This chain links TRBV19 with TRBJ2-3; possible D gene TRBD2, 6 bases. V lost 4 bases and J 8 bases, leaving 16 bases between the germline ends. This CDR3 is 14 amino acids long. CDR1 LNHDA and CDR2 SQIVND come from the germline V gene (reference sequence). Written as DNA, the CDR3 is TGTGCCAGTAGTAAGGCGGACTATCCAGGTACGCAGTATTTT. Translated: CASSKADYPGTQYF.

The chain combines TRBV2 with TRBJ1-5, with 11 bases aligning to TRBD1. Germline-derived CDR1 and CDR2 are SNHLY and FYNNEI. Trimming cost V 8 bases and J 7 bases; bases outside gene matches: 10. The CDR3 runs 15 residues. The CDR3 nucleotides read TGTGCCAGCGCTACCGGGACAGGGGGAGGGCAGCCCCAGCATTTT. Amino acid sequence: CASATGTGGGQPQHF.

The chain employs TRBV3-1 (or the pseudogene TRBV3-2) and TRBJ1-2, with D unclear. CDR1 is LGHDT and CDR2 is YNNKEL in the germline V gene (reference sequence). V was shortened by 0 bases and J by 2 bases, with 16 bases between the two germline ends. CDR3 length equals 17 residues. The CDR3 bases are TGTGCCAGCAGCCAAGATACCGCCAGAACGCTCAACTATGGCTACACCTTC. It codes for CASSQDTARTLNYGYTF.

This sequence joins TRBV29-1 and TRBJ2-2, with D possibly TRBD1 on 6 matching bases. Germline V gives CDR1 SQVTM, CDR2 ANQGSEA. This CDR3 region has 15 residues. Trimming took off 6 bases at V and 2 bases at J, with 16 bases between the two ends. For the CDR3, the DNA is TGCAGCGTCGGCGGTGACAGGATCAACACCGGGGAGCTGTTTTTT. Encoded protein: CSVGGDRINTGELFF.

V usage is TRBV10-1 and J usage is TRBJ1-1, with 8 bases fitting TRBD1. Losses at the gene ends were 2 bases for V and 1 base for J; bases not matched to a gene: 3. CDR1 is WNHNN, CDR2 SYGVQD, per germline (reference sequence). This CDR3 has 15 amino acids. The CDR3 region is CASSEPGQENTEAFF. CDR3 DNA: TGCGCCAGCAGTGAGCCGGGACAGGAGAACACTGAAGCTTTCTTT.

The J gene is TRBJ2-7, the V gene TRBV5-4; no clear D. Trimming pared 0 bases from V and 4 bases from J, leaving 17 bases between. The germline V gene has CDR1 SGHNT and CDR2 YYREEE (reference sequence). CDR3 length equals 16 residues. The CDR3 DNA reads as TGTGCCAGCAGCTTGGATTTGGAAAGGAGTTCGTACGAGCAGTACTTC. As protein: CASSLDLERSSYEQYF.

This clone was picked up one time. This chain joins TRBV11-2 and TRBJ2-7; D is unresolved. The CDR3 spans 16 residues. Germline V CDR1 and CDR2: SGHAT, FQNNGV. Trimming stripped 0 bases from V and 4 bases from J, with 16 bases between. CDR3 coding DNA: TGTGCCAGCAGCTTAGACGCTATTCCCCACTTTTACGAGCAGTACTTC. Its protein is CASSLDAIPHFYEQYF.

The V call is TRBV6-1, the J call TRBJ2-5, with D possibly being TRBD1 (5 bases). Germline assignment: CDR1 MNHNS and CDR2 SASEGT. This CDR3 region has 14 residues. The V gene lost 1 base and the J gene lost 5 bases, with 11 bases spanning the gap. DNA for the CDR3: TGTGCCAGCAGTGAAGGCAGGGTTGAGGAGACCCAGTACTTC. It is translated as CASSEGRVEETQYF.

This clone has a single count. This sequence joins TRBV5-1 and TRBJ1-2; weak D call: TRBD1 (5 bases). Per the germline V gene, CDR1 is SGHRS and CDR2 is YFSETQ. With 3 bases removed from V and 3 bases from J, the gap between germline ends came to 12 bases. This CDR3 is built from 14 residues. CDR3 loop: CASSWGGADYGYTF. CDR3 nucleotide sequence: TGCGCCAGCAGCTGGGGAGGGGCCGACTATGGCTACACCTTC.

V usage is TRBV5-5 and J usage is TRBJ1-2, with D perhaps matching TRBD1 (6 bases). The CDR3 length is 14 residues. Germline V gene data show CDR1 as SGHKS and CDR2 as YYEKEE (reference sequence). The V end was cut by 0 bases, the J end by 9 bases, with 15 bases between. Written as DNA, the CDR3 is TGTGCCAGCAGCTTGGAGGGCAGGGGAGAGAGCTACACCTTC. Translation: CASSLEGRGESYTF.

This clone was seen once. CDR3 amino acids: CASSQFTRNYGYTF. Written as DNA, the CDR3 is TGCGCCAGCAGCCAATTTACGAGGAACTATGGCTACACCTTC. The chain couples TRBV4-1 to TRBJ1-2, with no clear D. The germline gives CDR1 MGHRA, CDR2 YSYEKL. This CDR3 has 14 residues. V gave up 2 bases and J gave up 2 bases, with 9 bases separating them.

The chain carries TRBV19 and TRBJ1-3; D uncertain. V lost 3 bases and J lost 1, with 10 bases in between. The CDR3 is 15 residues long. Per the germline V gene, CDR1 is LNHDA and CDR2 is SQIVND (reference sequence). The DNA for the CDR3 is TGTGCCAGTAGTATTAAGATCACTTCTGGAAACACCATATATTTT. Protein sequence: CASSIKITSGNTIYF.

The V and J genes are TRBV5-4 and TRBJ2-7; 10 bases match TRBD1. The trim removed 2 bases at V and 9 bases at J, leaving 20 bases unmatched. CDR3 length: 18 amino acids. Germline CDR1 reads SGHNT; CDR2 reads YYREEE (reference sequence). The CDR3 DNA follows: TGTGCCAGCAGCTTCTTTACATCGACAGGGGGCTTATCCACGGTGCAGTACTTC. This gives the protein CASSFFTSTGGLSTVQYF.

This clone has just a few counts. The chain combines TRBV6-5 with TRBJ1-5; 8 bases align to TRBD1. Trimming at V came to 6 bases and at J to 4 bases, leaving 8 bases not matched to a gene. Looked up from germline, CDR1 is MNHEY and CDR2 is SVGAGI. The CDR3 covers 15 residues. The CDR3 DNA follows: TGTGCCAGCAGAAAGCTGACAGGGGAGAATCAGCCCCAGCATTTT. It encodes CASRKLTGENQPQHF.